Presented here are 21 T cell receptor beta chains from one specimen sequenced in a study of OX40 agonist ivuxolimab in advanced cancers. The data were produced by immunoSEQ multiplex PCR, yet TCRdb's version contains in-frame clones alone and is incomplete. Of about 40,000 clones in the sample, around 82% are singletons; the top ten hold about 2%. The specimen was CD4+ or CD8+ T cells sorted from blood, collected in a trial of the OX40 agonist ivuxolimab. These receptors were taken from an adult with an advanced solid tumor such as melanoma, head and neck, liver or kidney cancer.

Here the CDR3 reads CASSLGVKETQYF. CDR3 bases: TGTGCCAGCAGCTTAGGAGTAAAAGAGACCCAGTACTTC. The V gene is TRBV7-8, the J gene TRBJ2-5; D is unresolved. The CDR3 covers 13 residues. Looked up from germline, CDR1 is SGHVS and CDR2 is FQNEAQ. Trimming took off 1 base at V and 3 bases at J, with 6 bases between the two ends.

The chain couples TRBV4-2 to TRBJ1-3; maybe TRBD1 (5 bases). The CDR3 totals 17 residues. In germline, CDR1 is LGHNA, CDR2 YNFKEQ. Trimming removed 0 bases from V and 4 bases from J, with 16 bases in between. DNA of the CDR3: TGTGCCAGCAGCCAAGAGGGCCTTGGGGCGTGGGGAAACACCATATATTTT. This codes for CASSQEGLGAWGNTIYF.

This clone was seen a single time. The chain links TRBV6-1 to TRBJ1-1; TRBD1 is a possible D gene (5 bases). The germline V gene encodes CDR1 MNHNS and CDR2 SASEGT. The CDR3 is 12 residues long. The V end lost 5 bases, the J end lost 12 bases, and 16 bases lay between the germline ends. The CDR3 DNA reads as TGTGCCAGCAGTCAGGGAGAGGGGAGAACTTTCTTT. Protein product: CASSQGEGRTFF.

The V gene is TRBV19, the J gene TRBJ2-3; 8 nucleotides line up with TRBD2. CDR1 is LNHDA and CDR2 is SQIVND in the germline V gene (reference sequence). After removal of 5 bases from V and 2 bases from J, the junction contained 9 bases not matched to a gene. This CDR3 has 16 amino acids. In nucleotides, the CDR3 is TGTGCCAGTAGTTGGAGCGGGGGAACGACCACAGATACGCAGTATTTT. Translating it yields CASSWSGGTTTDTQYF.

This clone turned up a few times. This chain connects TRBV5-5 to TRBJ2-7; D might be TRBD1 or TRBD2, each matching 5 bases. The length of the CDR3 is 14 residues. With 4 bases removed from V and 3 bases from J, the gap between germline ends came to 14 bases. Germline V lookup: CDR1 SGHKS, CDR2 YYEKEE (reference sequence). The CDR3 protein is CASSPRRDLYEQYF. The CDR3 DNA sequence: TGTGCCAGCAGCCCCAGACGGGACCTCTACGAGCAGTACTTC.

V and J are TRBV11-3 and TRBJ1-1; tentatively, D is TRBD1 (6 bases). CDR3 size: 13 residues. Germline V gene sequence: CDR1 SGHNT, CDR2 YENEEA. The germline V and J ends were trimmed by 5 bases and 1 base, with 8 bases remaining between them. DNA of the CDR3: TGTGCCAGCAGCGCCAGGGGGAACACTGAAGCTTTCTTT. Encoded protein: CASSARGNTEAFF.

The chain is built from TRBV5-1 and TRBJ1-3; TRBD1 might be the D (6 bases). This CDR3 comprises 16 residues. Germline CDR1 SGHRS, CDR2 YFSETQ. V lost 0 bases, J lost 4 bases, and 14 bases lay in between. CDR3 amino acids: CASSLGQGLEGNTIYF. The CDR3 bases are TGCGCCAGCAGCTTGGGTCAGGGGCTGGAAGGAAACACCATATATTTT.

CDR3 protein: CASSESRAQAYEQFF. CDR3 DNA: TGCGCCAGCAGTGAGTCTAGGGCACAGGCGTATGAGCAGTTCTTC. The chain couples TRBV10-1 to TRBJ2-1; D is perhaps TRBD1 (5 bases). The CDR3 contains 15 residues. CDR1 WNHNN and CDR2 SYGVQD come from the germline V gene (reference sequence). V shed 0 bases and J shed 8 bases, with 14 bases lying between them.

This rearrangement joins TRBV7-8 to TRBJ2-5; D is perhaps TRBD1 (5 bases). Per germline, CDR1 SGHVS and CDR2 FQNEAQ. The germline V and J ends were trimmed by 7 bases and 4 bases, with 25 bases remaining between them. The CDR3 extends over 17 amino acids. The CDR3 nucleotides are TGTGCCAGCACCCCCAGGGTGACCAAAGGCGCACTAGAGACCCAGTACTTC. Protein product: CASTPRVTKGALETQYF.

V gene TRBV6-1 combines with J gene TRBJ1-4; D might be TRBD1 (5 bases). The CDR3 has 15 amino acids. The V gene lost 2 bases and the J gene lost 3 bases, with 10 bases spanning the gap. Germline CDR1 MNHNS, CDR2 SASEGT. The chain's CDR3 is CASSETGIANEKLFF. DNA for the CDR3: TGTGCCAGCAGTGAAACAGGAATAGCTAATGAAAAACTGTTTTTT.

The rearrangement joins TRBV9 to TRBJ1-2; 7 positions agree with TRBD1. The CDR3 is 14 amino acids. V lost 4 bases to trimming and J lost 5 bases; unmatched junction nucleotides: 8. Germline lookup yields CDR1 SGDLS and CDR2 YYNGEE. DNA for the CDR3: TGTGCCAGCAGCCCTCACAGGGGAGAGTATGGCTACACCTTC. It specifies CASSPHRGEYGYTF.

The chain uses TRBV18 and TRBJ1-5; no definite D call. The CDR3 contains 16 residues. V lost 5 bases and J lost 0, with 14 bases in between. Germline loops: CDR1 KGHSH, CDR2 LQKENI. The DNA for the CDR3 is TGTGCCAGCTCAGACATGGTGTCCTTTAGCAATCAGCCCCAGCATTTT. Its protein product is CASSDMVSFSNQPQHF.

This clone was found once. The chain is built from TRBV9 and TRBJ2-5, with D perhaps TRBD2 (6 bases). There are 16 residues in the CDR3. Germline V CDR1 and CDR2: SGDLS, YYNGEE. The V end was cut by 0 bases, the J end by 4 bases, with 16 bases between. CDR3 sequence (DNA): TGTGCCAGCAGCGTAGAGGGACGGAGGGGCCCAGAGACCCAGTACTTC. Amino acids: CASSVEGRRGPETQYF.

This chain links TRBV29-1 with TRBJ2-3, with D perhaps TRBD1 (6 bases). The CDR3 length is 11 residues. Germline loops: CDR1 SQVTM, CDR2 ANQGSEA. V was cut by 8 bases and J by 3 bases, with 9 bases left in between. CDR3 sequence reads: CSTGQTDTQYF. CDR3 nucleotide sequence: TGCAGCACCGGACAGACAGATACGCAGTATTTT.

This chain uses TRBV10-3 with TRBJ1-5; D is possibly TRBD1 (5 bases). Trimming pared 1 base from V and 7 bases from J, leaving 11 bases between. CDR1 and CDR2 (germline): ENHRY, SYGVKD. CDR3 length: 14 residues. DNA of the CDR3: TGTGCCATCAGTGAGTGGGGGGGAGCCCAGCCCCAGCATTTT. Translation gives CAISEWGGAQPQHF.

The rearrangement links TRBV5-1 to TRBJ2-2; no clear D. Germline CDR1 SGHRS, CDR2 YFSETQ. The CDR3 consists of 15 residues. Trimming shortened V by 1 base and J by 4 bases, and 11 bases separated the two germline ends. This chain's CDR3 is CASSLTTPGTGELFF. CDR3 DNA sequence: TGCGCCAGCAGCTTGACCACCCCGGGCACCGGGGAGCTGTTTTTT.

The chain employs TRBV28 and TRBJ1-1; 7 nucleotides agree with TRBD1. The germline gives CDR1 MDHEN, CDR2 SYDVKM. The CDR3 consists of 16 residues. Losses at the gene ends were 6 bases for V and 4 bases for J; bases not matched to a gene: 14. The CDR3 sequence is CASSPRLGTVSTEAFF. In DNA, the CDR3 is TGTGCCAGCAGCCCGAGGTTGGGGACAGTGAGCACTGAAGCTTTCTTT.

The chain uses TRBV5-4 and TRBJ2-1; 7 bases align to TRBD1. Germline loops: CDR1 SGHNT, CDR2 YYREEE (reference sequence). V was pared by 6 bases and J by 8 bases, with 14 bases of the junction left unmatched. The CDR3 has 15 amino acids. The CDR3 DNA follows: TGTGCCAGCACCCTCGGGAAAAGAGGGGGCGATGAGCAGTTCTTC. This sequence encodes CASTLGKRGGDEQFF.

The rearrangement uses TRBV7-8 and TRBJ2-7; no definite D call. Looked up from germline, CDR1 is SGHVS and CDR2 is FQNEAQ. The CDR3 is 12 residues long. The V gene lost 5 bases and the J gene lost 7 bases, with 12 bases spanning the gap. This CDR3 is CASSRAAWEQYF. CDR3 sequence (DNA): TGTGCCAGCAGCAGAGCTGCGTGGGAGCAGTACTTC.

In DNA form, the CDR3 reads TGTGCCAGTAGTATCGCCGGGACGGCGAGAGAAAAACTGTTTTTT. Protein product: CASSIAGTAREKLFF. V is TRBV19 and J is TRBJ1-4; maybe TRBD1 (5 bases). This CDR3 is 15 amino acids long. Germline V gene lookup returns CDR1 LNHDA and CDR2 SQIVND (reference sequence). The ends were cut back, 3 bases at V and 8 bases at J, with 16 bases in the middle.

This chain connects TRBV5-1 to TRBJ1-3, with TRBD1 as a possible D gene (6 bases). Trimming took off 3 bases at V and 2 bases at J, with 9 bases between the two ends. Germline V gene data show CDR1 as SGHRS and CDR2 as YFSETQ. The CDR3 loop spans 14 amino acids. DNA of the CDR3: TGCGCCAGCAGCTCACAGGGCCCTGGAAACACCATATATTTT. This translates into CASSSQGPGNTIYF.